Listed below are T cell receptor beta chains from one sample, sequenced in a study of shared clonotypes between healthy human individuals. TCRdb's copy holds only in-frame clones and misses some; the assay was immunoSEQ multiplex PCR. The sample records 2 million to 2.5 million clones, 85% to 95% being singletons. The material sequenced was naive CD4+ T cells from PBMCs. All receptors come from a man aged 18 to 29 in good health. Some clones in this sample may be carry-over from other donors' samples. Both conserved end residues are part of each CDR3. The D gene is left open where the match is weak. Size values are once, few and many counts, or a class for expanded clones, and some rows have none.

TRBV29-1	-	-	TRBJ2-7	CSVAQDTYEQYF	TGCAGCGTTGCGCAGGACACCTACGAGCAGTACTTT
TRBV5-1	-	-	TRBJ1-2	CASSSDRGGPYYGYTF	TGCGCCAGCAGCTCGGATCGCGGGGGTCCCTACTATGGCTACACCTTC
TRBV29-1	-	TRBD1	TRBJ1-1	CSVGQLNTEAFF	TGCAGCGTGGGACAGCTGAACACTGAAGCTTTCTTT
TRBV5-1	-	-	TRBJ2-2	CASSFTGRTGELFF	TGCGCCAGCAGCTTCACAGGGAGAACCGGGGAGCTGTTTTTT
TRBV29-1	-	TRBD1	TRBJ2-7	CSVEGQTYEQYF	TGCAGCGTTGAGGGACAGACCTACGAGCAGTACTTC
TRBV7-3	-	-	TRBJ2-5	CASSLNGAFGGEETQYF	TGTGCCAGCAGCTTAAACGGGGCCTTTGGAGGAGAAGAGACCCAGTACTTC
TRBV25-1	-	-	TRBJ2-3	CASSEVDTQYF	TGTGCCAGCAGTGAGGTAGATACGCAGTATTTT
TRBV28	-	-	TRBJ2-7	CASSLRTYEQYF	TGTGCCAGCAGTTTACGCACCTACGAGCAGTACTTC
TRBV5-4	-	-	TRBJ2-7	CASSSWGLPEQYF	TGTGCCAGCAGTTCTTGGGGGCTACCCGAGCAGTACTTC
TRBV7-9	-	TRBD2	TRBJ2-2	CAGEKRESATGELFF	TGTGCCGGAGAGAAGCGGGAGTCGGCCACCGGGGAGCTGTTTTTT
TRBV6-1	once	-	TRBJ2-2	CASTLHDANTGELFF	TGTGCCAGCACCCTACACGACGCGAACACCGGGGAGCTGTTTTTT
TRBV7-8	-	TRBD2	TRBJ2-7	CASSLLIAGGPYEQYF	TGTGCCAGCAGCTTATTAATAGCGGGAGGGCCCTACGAGCAGTACTTC
TRBV4-1	-	-	TRBJ1-5	CASSHLSIYQPQHF	TGCGCCAGCAGCCATCTTTCCATCTATCAGCCCCAGCATTTT
TRBV12-5	-	-	TRBJ2-7	CASGFPIPYEQYF	TGTGCTAGTGGTTTCCCGATCCCCTACGAGCAGTACTTC
TRBV10-2	once	TRBD2	TRBJ2-7	CASSRTSGYEQYF	TGCGCCAGCAGTAGGACTAGTGGGTACGAGCAGTACTTC
TRBV9	-	-	TRBJ2-3	CASSTDAGPGGLGLPQYF	TGTGCCAGCAGCACAGACGCGGGACCGGGGGGCTTGGGGTTGCCGCAGTATTTT
TRBV19	-	TRBD2	TRBJ2-3	CASSTRLAGGTDTQYF	TGTGCCAGTAGTACCCGACTAGCGGGGGGCACAGATACGCAGTATTTT
TRBV7-3	-	-	TRBJ2-2	CASSLSRGTGELFF	TGTGCCAGCAGCTTATCGCGGGGAACCGGGGAGCTGTTTTTT
TRBV7-9	-	TRBD1	TRBJ1-1	CASGIDRGTEAFF	TGTGCCAGCGGGATAGACAGGGGAACTGAAGCTTTCTTT
TRBV2	-	-	TRBJ1-3	CASSASGSSGNTIYF	TGTGCCAGCAGTGCTTCAGGGTCATCCGGAAACACCATATATTTT
TRBV27	-	TRBD1	TRBJ1-1	CASSWTGGGTEAFF	TGTGCCAGCAGTTGGACAGGGGGAGGCACTGAAGCTTTCTTT
TRBV11-3	-	TRBD2	TRBJ2-5	CASSLDGGDQYF	TGTGCCAGCAGCTTAGATGGGGGGGACCAGTACTTC
TRBV29-1	-	-	TRBJ2-1	CSGSRGTYNEQFF	TGCAGCGGGAGTCGCGGGACCTACAATGAGCAGTTCTTC
TRBV7-9	-	TRBD2	TRBJ2-1	CASSSGSGRGYNEQFF	TGTGCCAGCAGCTCTGGAAGCGGGAGGGGCTACAATGAGCAGTTCTTC
TRBV5-1	-	TRBD1	TRBJ1-2	CASSLGPGGAQYGYTF	TGCGCCAGCAGCTTGGGCCCAGGGGGCGCCCAGTATGGCTACACCTTC
TRBV30	-	-	TRBJ2-7	CAWTGPGGKYEQYF	TGTGCCTGGACGGGCCCCGGGGGAAAATACGAGCAGTACTTC
TRBV29-1	-	TRBD2	TRBJ2-3	CSVERENTDTQYF	TGCAGCGTTGAGCGGGAGAATACAGATACGCAGTATTTT
TRBV5-1	-	-	TRBJ1-3	CASSWAGVAGNTIYF	TGCGCCAGCAGCTGGGCTGGGGTGGCTGGAAACACCATATATTTT
TRBV6-6	-	-	TRBJ1-2	CASSYRLGGEGYTF	TGTGCCAGCAGTTACCGCCTGGGCGGGGAAGGCTACACCTTC
TRBV18	-	TRBD1	TRBJ1-1	CASSPSRTGGTEAFF	TGTGCCAGCTCACCATCAAGGACAGGGGGGACTGAAGCTTTCTTT
TRBV30	-	-	TRBJ1-5	CAGGSNQPQHF	TGTGCCGGGGGTAGCAATCAGCCCCAGCATTTT
TRBV5-1	-	-	TRBJ1-2	CASSLDREEGYGYTF	TGCGCCAGCAGCTTGGACAGGGAGGAGGGCTATGGCTACACCTTC
TRBV7-9	-	TRBD1	TRBJ2-7	CASSSADRPAF	TGTGCCAGCAGCTCGGCGGACAGGCCGGCCTTC
TRBV6-1	once	TRBD1	TRBJ2-1	CASRDTGGTYNEQFF	TGTGCCAGCAGAGATACAGGGGGGACCTACAATGAGCAGTTCTTC
TRBV5-1	few	-	TRBJ2-7	CASSLNYEQYF	TGCGCCAGCAGCTTAAACTACGAGCAGTACTTC
TRBV28	-	-	TRBJ2-1	CASSYFGDLTYNEQFF	TGTGCCAGCAGCTACTTTGGGGACTTAACCTACAATGAGCAGTTCTTC
TRBV30	-	-	TRBJ2-7	CAWGSGSHEQYF	TGTGCCTGGGGCTCCGGGTCCCACGAGCAGTACTTC
TRBV5-1	-	-	TRBJ2-7	CASSLAYKDGSDEQYF	TGCGCCAGCAGCTTGGCATATAAGGACGGTTCGGACGAGCAGTACTTC
TRBV7-3	few	-	TRBJ1-1	CASSVSSDTEAFF	TGTGCCAGCAGCGTGTCATCGGACACTGAAGCTTTCTTT
TRBV5-8	-	TRBD2	TRBJ2-5	CASSTGTSGRRQETQYF	TGTGCCAGCAGCACCGGGACTAGCGGGAGGAGGCAAGAGACCCAGTACTTC
TRBV4-3	-	TRBD2	TRBJ2-3	CASSQELAGSHTQYF	TGCGCCAGCAGCCAAGAGCTAGCGGGCTCTCATACGCAGTATTTT
TRBV7-6	-	-	TRBJ1-1	CASSLQLNTEAFF	TGTGCCAGCAGCTTGCAGCTGAACACTGAAGCTTTCTTT
TRBV29-1	-	-	TRBJ1-4	CSVRGRLVEKLFF	TGCAGCGTGCGGGGGCGGCTGGTCGAAAAACTGTTTTTT
TRBV7-3	-	-	TRBJ2-1	CASSEFGGGNEQFF	TGTGCCAGCAGCGAGTTTGGAGGTGGAAATGAGCAGTTCTTC
TRBV29-1	-	-	TRBJ2-5	CSVIRDPQETQYF	TGCAGCGTGATCCGGGACCCACAAGAGACCCAGTACTTC
TRBV27	-	-	TRBJ1-2	CASSLKGLNYGYTF	TGTGCCAGCAGTTTGAAGGGTCTAAACTATGGCTACACCTTC
TRBV7-8	-	TRBD1	TRBJ1-2	CASSPGQGNGYTF	TGTGCCAGCAGCCCGGGACAGGGCAATGGCTACACCTTC
TRBV7-2	-	-	TRBJ1-1	CASSLRARGAEAFF	TGTGCCAGCAGCTTAAGGGCGCGGGGGGCTGAAGCTTTCTTT
TRBV5-4	-	-	TRBJ1-5	CASSSTPSSNQPQHF	TGTGCCAGCAGCTCCACACCGAGCTCCAATCAGCCCCAGCATTTT
TRBV5-1	-	-	TRBJ1-3	CASSLSAADTIYF	TGCGCCAGCAGCTTGAGCGCGGCCGACACCATATATTTT
TRBV5-1	-	TRBD2	TRBJ2-3	CASSLAGTSDTDTQYF	TGCGCCAGCAGCTTGGCGGGGACTAGCGATACAGATACGCAGTATTTT
TRBV12-5	-	TRBD2	TRBJ2-1	CASGLVLGGSVNEQFF	TGTGCTAGTGGTTTGGTACTGGGCGGGAGTGTCAATGAGCAGTTCTTC
TRBV19	-	-	TRBJ1-4	CATGRPGGATNEKLFF	TGTGCCACTGGCAGGCCGGGGGGGGCAACTAATGAAAAACTGTTTTTT
TRBV11-2	-	-	TRBJ2-7	CASSLVLQDREQYF	TGTGCCAGCAGCTTAGTGCTCCAGGATCGCGAGCAGTACTTC
TRBV7-8	-	-	TRBJ2-1	CASSFFSGRYNEQFF	TGTGCCAGCAGCTTTTTCAGTGGACGCTACAATGAGCAGTTCTTC